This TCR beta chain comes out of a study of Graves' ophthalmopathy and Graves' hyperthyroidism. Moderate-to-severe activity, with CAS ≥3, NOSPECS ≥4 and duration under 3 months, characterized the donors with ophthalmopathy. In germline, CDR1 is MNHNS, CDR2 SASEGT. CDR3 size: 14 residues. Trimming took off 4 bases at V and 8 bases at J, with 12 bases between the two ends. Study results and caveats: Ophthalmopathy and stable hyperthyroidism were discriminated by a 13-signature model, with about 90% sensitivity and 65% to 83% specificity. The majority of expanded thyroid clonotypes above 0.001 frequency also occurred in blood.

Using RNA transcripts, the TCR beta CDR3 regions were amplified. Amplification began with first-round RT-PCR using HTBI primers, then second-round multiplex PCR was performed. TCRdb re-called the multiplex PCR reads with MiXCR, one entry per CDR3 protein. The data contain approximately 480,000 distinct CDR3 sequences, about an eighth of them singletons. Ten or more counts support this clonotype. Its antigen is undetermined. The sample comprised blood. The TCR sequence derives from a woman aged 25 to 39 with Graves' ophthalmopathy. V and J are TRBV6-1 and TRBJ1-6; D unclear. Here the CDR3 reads CASSALGSDSPLHF. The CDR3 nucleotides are TGTGCCAGCAGTGCATTAGGGTCCGATTCACCCCTCCACTTT.